This TCR beta chain comes out of a study of technical replicates of blood from several donors (dated by TCRdb to 2015 to 2018). About this clone itself: The antigen this receptor binds is unknown. No base quality values were provided; no much bigger clone lies one nucleotide off.

The germline V gene sets CDR1 to MGHDK and CDR2 to SYGVNS. The CDR3, from cysteine to phenylalanine, totals 14 residues. Only the CDR3 DNA is retained, 42 bases long and in frame from the first base. The junction carries 15 bases between V and J, which are trimmed by 6 bases and 3 bases respectively. Libraries were built with the immunoSEQ multiplex PCR assay. Sourced from immuneACCESS, this table was stored by TCRdb with only in-frame sequences that have V and J called. A share of the clones is absent; for the studies checked, an unresolved V gene accounts for under half, and the remainder has no known explanation. This sample comprises about 100,000 clones, about 94% of them detected only once. The ten top clones hold 0.2% to 0.25% of the sample.

The sequencing input was T cells isolated from PBMCs. This TCR came from a human donor in good health. The rearrangement joined TRBV25-1 to TRBJ2-7, and possibly TRBD1, on 6 matching bases. The DNA is TGTGCCAGCAGCTGGACAGTAGATGGCTACGAGCAGTACTTC. The translation is CASSWTVDGYEQYF.